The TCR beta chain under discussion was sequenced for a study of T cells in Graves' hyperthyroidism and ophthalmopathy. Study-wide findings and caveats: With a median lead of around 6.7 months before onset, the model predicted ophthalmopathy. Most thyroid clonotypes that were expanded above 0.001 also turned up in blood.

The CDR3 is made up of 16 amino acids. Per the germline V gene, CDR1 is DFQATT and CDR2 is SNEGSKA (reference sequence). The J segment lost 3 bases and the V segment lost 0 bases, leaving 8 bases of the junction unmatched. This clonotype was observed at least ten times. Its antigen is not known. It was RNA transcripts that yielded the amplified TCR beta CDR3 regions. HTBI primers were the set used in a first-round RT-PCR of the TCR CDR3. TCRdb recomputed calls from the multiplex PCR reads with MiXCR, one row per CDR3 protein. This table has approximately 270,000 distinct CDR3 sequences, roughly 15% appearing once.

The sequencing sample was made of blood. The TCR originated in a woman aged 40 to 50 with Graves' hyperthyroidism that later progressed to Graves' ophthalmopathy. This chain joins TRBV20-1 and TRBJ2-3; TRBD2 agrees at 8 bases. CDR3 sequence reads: CSARDRTSITTDTQYF. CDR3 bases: TGCAGTGCTAGAGACCGGACTAGCATTACAACAGATACGCAGTATTTT.